This TCR beta chain was retrieved from a study of Graves' ophthalmopathy and Graves' hyperthyroidism. Germline CDR1 and CDR2: LNHDA and SQIVND (reference sequence). The V end lost 5 bases, the J end lost 4 bases, and 12 bases lay between the germline ends. The CDR3 consists of 13 residues. Amplified TCR beta CDR3 regions were obtained using RNA transcripts as template. First-round RT-PCR used HTBI primers; second-round multiplex PCR followed. TCRdb re-called the multiplex PCR reads with MiXCR, one entry per CDR3 protein. Among about 600,000 distinct CDR3 sequences listed, about 40% were seen once. Newly diagnosed hyperthyroidism donors, aged 18 to 65, duration under 2 months. Enrollment excluded any patients with other autoimmune diseases, uncontrolled infections, pregnancy or lactation. A diagnosis was made from clinical symptoms together with serum thyroxine, TRAb, thyroid ultrasound and orbital computed tomography.

This clonotype was recorded many times. The sequenced material came from peripheral blood or thyroid tissue (not recorded which). The chain combines TRBV19 with TRBJ2-7; maybe TRBD1 (6 bases). The clonotype was recovered from an adult man with Graves' hyperthyroidism. The CDR3 region is CASSSRQEYEQYF. The CDR3 DNA reads TGTGCCAGTAGTTCTCGACAGGAGTACGAGCAGTACTTC. The whole variable domain, remainder taken from reference TRBV19 and TRBJ2-7, is DGGITQSPKYLFRKEGQNVTLSCEQNLNHDAMYWYRQDPGQGLRLIYYSQIVNDFQKGDIAEGYSVSREKKESFPLTVTSAQKNPTAFYLCASSSRQEYEQYFGPGTRLTVT.